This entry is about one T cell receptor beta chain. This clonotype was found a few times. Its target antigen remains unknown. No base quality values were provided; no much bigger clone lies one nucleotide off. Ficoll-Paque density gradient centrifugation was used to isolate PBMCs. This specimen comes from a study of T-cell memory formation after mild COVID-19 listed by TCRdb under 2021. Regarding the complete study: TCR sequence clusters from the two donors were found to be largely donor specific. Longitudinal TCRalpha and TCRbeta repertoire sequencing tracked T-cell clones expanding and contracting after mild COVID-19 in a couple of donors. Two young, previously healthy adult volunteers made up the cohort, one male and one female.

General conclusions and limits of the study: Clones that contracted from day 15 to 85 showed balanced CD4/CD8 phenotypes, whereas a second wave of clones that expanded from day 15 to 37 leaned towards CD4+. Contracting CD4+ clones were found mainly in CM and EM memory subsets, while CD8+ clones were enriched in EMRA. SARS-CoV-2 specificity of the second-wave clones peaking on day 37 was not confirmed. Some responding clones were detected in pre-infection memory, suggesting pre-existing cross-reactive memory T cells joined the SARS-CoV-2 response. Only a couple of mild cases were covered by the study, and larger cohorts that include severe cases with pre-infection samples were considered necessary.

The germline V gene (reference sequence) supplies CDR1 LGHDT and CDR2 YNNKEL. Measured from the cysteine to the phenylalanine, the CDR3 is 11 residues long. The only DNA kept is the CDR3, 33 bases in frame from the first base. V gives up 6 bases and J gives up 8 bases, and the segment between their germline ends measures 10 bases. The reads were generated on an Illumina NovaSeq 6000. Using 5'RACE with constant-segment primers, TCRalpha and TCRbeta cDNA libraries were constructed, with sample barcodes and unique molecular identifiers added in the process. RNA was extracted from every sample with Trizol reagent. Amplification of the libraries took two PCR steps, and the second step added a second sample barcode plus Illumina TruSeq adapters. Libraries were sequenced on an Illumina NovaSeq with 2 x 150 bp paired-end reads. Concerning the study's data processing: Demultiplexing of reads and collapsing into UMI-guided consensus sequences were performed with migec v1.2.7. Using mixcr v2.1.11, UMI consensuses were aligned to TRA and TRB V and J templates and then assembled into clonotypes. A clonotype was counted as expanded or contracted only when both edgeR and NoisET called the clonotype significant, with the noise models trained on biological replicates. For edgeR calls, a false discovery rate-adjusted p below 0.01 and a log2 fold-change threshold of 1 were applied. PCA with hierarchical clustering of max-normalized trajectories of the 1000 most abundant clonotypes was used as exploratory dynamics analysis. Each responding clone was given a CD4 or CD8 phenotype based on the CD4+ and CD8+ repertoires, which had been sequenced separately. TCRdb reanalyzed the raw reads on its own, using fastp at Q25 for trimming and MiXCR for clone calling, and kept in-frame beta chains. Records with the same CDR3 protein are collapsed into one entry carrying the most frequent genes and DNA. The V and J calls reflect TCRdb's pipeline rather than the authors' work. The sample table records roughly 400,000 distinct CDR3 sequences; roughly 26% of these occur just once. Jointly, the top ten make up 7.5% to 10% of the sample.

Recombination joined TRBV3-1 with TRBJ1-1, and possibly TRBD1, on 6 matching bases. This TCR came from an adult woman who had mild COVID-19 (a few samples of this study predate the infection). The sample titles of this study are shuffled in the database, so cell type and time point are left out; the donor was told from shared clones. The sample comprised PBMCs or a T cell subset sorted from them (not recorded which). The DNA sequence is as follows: TGTGCCAGCAGTATGACAGGAGAAGCTTTCTTT. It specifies CASSMTGEAFF.